This T cell receptor (beta chain) was obtained from a study of metastatic and nonmetastatic thyroid tumors. Notes on the study in general: Versus benign nodules, malignant thyroid tumors reportedly had significantly higher TCR beta diversity, in blood and tumor.

MiXCR re-clonotyped the PCR reads for TCRdb. The sample shows some 28,000 clones, less than 25% of them seen only once. Each patient came to thyroid surgery without any prior treatment (of any kind). The CDR3 has 13 amino acids. Between the trimmed V and J ends, which lost 2 bases and 8 bases, there was a span of 9 bases. Germline V gives CDR1 MNHEY, CDR2 SMNVEV (reference sequence). As for this clone: Antigen unknown.

The specimen sequenced was blood. The origin of this receptor is a female donor with papillary thyroid cancer or a benign thyroid nodule (not recorded which). Some clones in this sample may be carry-over from other donors' samples. This sequence joins TRBV27 and TRBJ2-2; no clear D. The CDR3 region is CASSLTTVGELFF. In DNA, the CDR3 is TGTGCCAGCAGTTTAACGACCGTGGGGGAGCTGTTTTTT.